Shown below are 22 T cell receptor beta chains from a single sample sequenced in a study of T cell responses to AZD1222 COVID-19 vaccine. Sequenced by immunoSEQ multiplex PCR; TCRdb stores in-frame clones only, minus some. The sample contains approximately 200,000 clones, 94% of which appear only once. The material was peripheral blood, obtained on day 0 of AZD1222 vaccination. Receptor source: an adult in good health.

The chain joins TRBV6-2 or TRBV6-3 to TRBJ2-7; TRBD2 aligns across 9 bases. This CDR3 is 15 amino acids long. V dropped 6 bases and J dropped 1; count of bases not matched to a gene: 7. The V gene's germline CDR1 is MNHEY and CDR2 SVGEGT. Here the CDR3 DNA reads TGTGCCAGCAGCCTTCGCGGGAGGGGTTCCTACGAGCAGTACTTC. It specifies CASSLRGRGSYEQYF.

The rearrangement joins TRBV11-2 to TRBJ1-6; 9 nucleotides align to TRBD1. Trimming removed 1 base from V and 7 bases from J; junction bases left unmatched: 5. The CDR3 consists of 16 residues. Germline values: CDR1 SGHAT, CDR2 FQNNGV. This chain's CDR3 is CASSLGGTGLNSPLHF. DNA of the CDR3: TGTGCCAGCAGCTTAGGGGGGACAGGGCTAAATTCACCCCTCCACTTT.

V and J are TRBV27 and TRBJ1-1; 8 bases map to TRBD1. Germline V gene lookup returns CDR1 MNHEY and CDR2 SMNVEV (reference sequence). J lost 1 base, V lost 4 bases, and 2 bases had no gene match. The CDR3 covers 14 residues. CDR3 sequence: CASSYGQGNTEAFF. In DNA, the CDR3 is TGTGCCAGCAGTTATGGACAGGGGAACACTGAAGCTTTCTTT.

This clone was counted once. The V and J genes are TRBV5-4 and TRBJ2-1; a weak D match, TRBD2 (6 bases). CDR1 and CDR2 (germline): SGHNT, YYREEE (reference sequence). CDR3 length: 14 residues. V was trimmed by 4 bases and J by 6 bases, leaving 14 bases between them. CDR3 sequence reads: CASSPPTSSNEQFF. CDR3 nucleotides: TGTGCCAGCAGCCCTCCGACTAGTAGCAATGAGCAGTTCTTC. Full variable domain (remainder filled in from reference TRBV5-4 and TRBJ2-1): ETGVTQSPTHLIKTRGQQVTLRCSSQSGHNTVSWYQQALGQGPQFIFQYYREEENGRGNFPPRFSGLQFPNYSSELNVNALELDDSALYLCASSPPTSSNEQFFGPGTRLTVL.

The chain links TRBV19 to TRBJ2-5; D might be TRBD1 (7 bases). From germline, CDR1 is LNHDA and CDR2 SQIVND (reference sequence). This CDR3 has 11 amino acids. Between the trimmed V and J ends, which lost 10 bases and 6 bases, there was a span of 12 bases. In DNA, the CDR3 is TGTGCCACCCAGGGGGGTCAGACCCAGTACTTC. It specifies CATQGGQTQYF. The whole variable domain, remainder taken from reference TRBV19 and TRBJ2-5, is DGGITQSPKYLFRKEGQNVTLSCEQNLNHDAMYWYRQDPGQGLRLIYYSQIVNDFQKGDIAEGYSVSREKKESFPLTVTSAQKNPTAFYLCATQGGQTQYFGPGTRLLVL.

This chain joins TRBV4-1 and TRBJ2-1, with D unclear. The CDR3 runs to 14 residues. The ends were cut back, 5 bases at V and 0 bases at J, with 8 bases in the middle. CDR1 and CDR2 (germline): MGHRA, YSYEKL. This chain's CDR3 is CASSAVSSYNEQFF. CDR3 nucleotide sequence: TGCGCCAGCAGCGCAGTCAGCTCCTACAATGAGCAGTTCTTC.

V usage is TRBV5-1 and J usage is TRBJ2-3, with D tentatively TRBD2 (5 bases). V was clipped by 4 bases and J by 4 bases, with 13 bases between them. The CDR3 runs 14 residues. Germline CDR1 is SGHRS and CDR2 is YFSETQ. Here the CDR3 reads CASSHGLPADTQYF. The CDR3 DNA reads as TGCGCCAGCAGCCACGGACTCCCTGCAGATACGCAGTATTTT.

The chain carries TRBV9 and TRBJ1-1, with 11 nucleotides matching TRBD1. Germline loops: CDR1 SGDLS, CDR2 YYNGEE. J lost 3 bases, V lost 3 bases, and 1 base had no gene match. The CDR3 is 14 amino acids. This CDR3 reads CASSGTGGHTEAFF. CDR3 nucleotide sequence: TGTGCCAGCAGCGGGACAGGGGGCCACACTGAAGCTTTCTTT.

The chain couples TRBV11-3 to TRBJ2-7; tentatively, D is TRBD2 (6 bases). CDR1 is SGHNT and CDR2 is YENEEA in the germline V gene. The CDR3 is 15 amino acids. The V end lost 0 bases, the J end lost 0 bases, and 9 bases lay between the germline ends. The CDR3: CASSLDTSSSYEQYF. The DNA of the CDR3 is TGTGCCAGCAGCTTAGATACTAGCTCCTCCTACGAGCAGTACTTC.

In its sample, this clone was seen once. The J gene is TRBJ2-7, the V gene TRBV5-1, with TRBD1 as a possible D gene (6 bases). The CDR3 loop spans 16 amino acids. Germline CDR1 and CDR2: SGHRS and YFSETQ. V lost 4 bases to trimming and J lost 2 bases, with 19 bases between them. The CDR3 here is CASSLTGGGTTYEQYF. For the CDR3, the DNA is TGCGCCAGCAGCCTCACTGGGGGCGGAACCACCTACGAGCAGTACTTC.

The chain joins TRBV5-1 to TRBJ1-2, with D perhaps matching TRBD1 (5 bases). V lost 1 base, J lost 1 base, and 11 bases lay in between. CDR3 length equals 15 residues. Germline V gene data show CDR1 as SGHRS and CDR2 as YFSETQ. CDR3 DNA: TGCGCCAGCAGCTTGTCGGGGCCCCTTAACTATGGCTACACCTTC. Protein sequence: CASSLSGPLNYGYTF.

This clone has just one count. V usage is TRBV7-6 and J usage is TRBJ2-1; TRBD2 matches 9 bases. With 5 bases clipped from V and 0 bases from J, the junction kept 8 bases outside the gene matches. Looked up from germline, CDR1 is SGHVS and CDR2 is FNYEAQ. The CDR3 has 17 residues. The CDR3 reads CASSLRLAESSYNEQFF. The CDR3 coding sequence is TGTGCCAGCAGCCTCAGACTAGCGGAATCCTCCTACAATGAGCAGTTCTTC.

This clone was picked up one time. This chain links TRBV7-8 with TRBJ2-7; D may be TRBD1 (6 bases). This CDR3 is 14 amino acids long. The germline gives CDR1 SGHVS, CDR2 FQNEAQ. Trimming took off 6 bases at V and 5 bases at J, with 17 bases between the two ends. CDR3 sequence reads: CASRPTGSRDEQYF. CDR3 DNA sequence: TGTGCCAGCAGACCGACAGGATCCCGCGACGAGCAGTACTTC.

V usage is TRBV2 and J usage is TRBJ2-2, with a weak D call TRBD1 (6 bases). V lost 6 bases and J 5 bases, leaving 10 bases between the germline ends. Germline V gives CDR1 SNHLY, CDR2 FYNNEI. This CDR3 spans 13 amino acids. The CDR3 spells CASSTGSTGELFF. In DNA, the CDR3 is TGTGCCAGCAGCACAGGGTCGACCGGGGAGCTGTTTTTT.

The chain has TRBV21-1 and TRBJ2-3; the DNA was not used to check the table's D call, TRBD1. TRBV21-1 is a known pseudogene. This CDR3 is built from 17 residues. The CDR3 DNA is TGTGCCAGCAGTACTATAAAAAGGGGACAGGCCACAGATACGCAGTATTTT. Translating it yields CASSTIKRGQATDTQYF.

In its sample, this clone was seen once. This chain uses TRBV6-5 with TRBJ2-1, with D possibly being TRBD1 (6 bases). Trimming took off 6 bases at V and 3 bases at J, with 9 bases between the two ends. Germline lookup yields CDR1 MNHEY and CDR2 SVGAGI. CDR3 length: 13 amino acids. As DNA, the CDR3 is TGTGCCAGCAGCCCAGGGGACTACAATGAGCAGTTCTTC. Translating it yields CASSPGDYNEQFF.

The J gene is TRBJ1-2, the V gene TRBV10-3, with a weak D call TRBD1 (6 bases). This CDR3 region has 13 residues. Germline V lookup: CDR1 ENHRY, CDR2 SYGVKD. The V gene lost 6 bases and the J gene lost 8 bases, with 16 bases spanning the gap. The CDR3 DNA sequence: TGTGCCATCAGGAAAACAGGGATCTGGGGCTACACCTTC. Protein: CAIRKTGIWGYTF.

This chain joins TRBV29-1 and TRBJ1-1; D possibly corresponds to TRBD1 (6 bases). V was shortened by 4 bases and J by 2 bases, with 11 bases between the two germline ends. Germline-derived CDR1 and CDR2 are SQVTM and ANQGSEA. CDR3 size: 13 residues. The CDR3 DNA reads as TGCAGCGTTGGGATGGACAGTAACACTGAAGCTTTCTTT. As protein: CSVGMDSNTEAFF.

The chain recombines TRBV11-2 with TRBJ2-5; possible D gene TRBD1, 6 bases. This CDR3 is 16 amino acids long. Trimming stripped 5 bases from V and 0 bases from J, with 16 bases between. Germline V gene data show CDR1 as SGHAT and CDR2 as FQNNGV. CDR3 residues: CASSTWIAGDQETQYF. In DNA, the CDR3 is TGTGCCAGCAGCACCTGGATCGCAGGGGACCAAGAGACCCAGTACTTC.

The rearrangement joins TRBV11-2 to TRBJ2-7, with TRBD2 matching 9 bases. V was pared by 5 bases and J by 4 bases, with 6 bases of the junction left unmatched. Germline CDR1 SGHAT, CDR2 FQNNGV. This CDR3 has 14 residues. In nucleotides, the CDR3 is TGTGCCAGCAGCAGGACTAGCGCAGATTACGAGCAGTACTTC. Amino acid sequence: CASSRTSADYEQYF. The full variable domain, with the rest looked up from reference TRBV11-2 and TRBJ2-7, is EAGVAQSPRYKIIEKRQSVAFWCNPISGHATLYWYQQILGQGPKLLIQFQNNGVVDDSQLPKDRFSAERLKGVDSTLKIQPAKLEDSAVYLCASSRTSADYEQYFGPGTRLTVT.

The rearrangement joins TRBV6-2 or TRBV6-3 to TRBJ1-1, with 7 bases aligning to TRBD1. The CDR3 contains 15 residues. Losses at the gene ends were 2 bases for V and 0 bases for J; bases not matched to a gene: 3. Germline V lookup: CDR1 MNHEY, CDR2 SVGEGT. The CDR3 reads CASSYRGLLNTEAFF. As DNA, the CDR3 is TGTGCCAGCAGTTACAGGGGGCTGTTGAACACTGAAGCTTTCTTT.

The V call is TRBV18, the J call TRBJ1-1; D call uncertain. CDR3 length: 18 amino acids. Trimming pared 2 bases from V and 1 base from J, leaving 20 bases between. Germline CDR1 reads KGHSH; CDR2 reads LQKENI. The CDR3, as DNA: TGTGCCAGCTCACCAGCCGGCACCATGGCCAGATCGAACACTGAAGCTTTCTTT. Its protein product is CASSPAGTMARSNTEAFF. The whole variable domain, remainder taken from reference TRBV18 and TRBJ1-1, is NAGVMQNPRHLVRRRGQEARLRCSPMKGHSHVYWYRQLPEEGLKFMVYLQKENIIDESGMPKERFSAEFPKEGPSILRIQQVVRGDSAAYFCASSPAGTMARSNTEAFFGQGTRLTVV.